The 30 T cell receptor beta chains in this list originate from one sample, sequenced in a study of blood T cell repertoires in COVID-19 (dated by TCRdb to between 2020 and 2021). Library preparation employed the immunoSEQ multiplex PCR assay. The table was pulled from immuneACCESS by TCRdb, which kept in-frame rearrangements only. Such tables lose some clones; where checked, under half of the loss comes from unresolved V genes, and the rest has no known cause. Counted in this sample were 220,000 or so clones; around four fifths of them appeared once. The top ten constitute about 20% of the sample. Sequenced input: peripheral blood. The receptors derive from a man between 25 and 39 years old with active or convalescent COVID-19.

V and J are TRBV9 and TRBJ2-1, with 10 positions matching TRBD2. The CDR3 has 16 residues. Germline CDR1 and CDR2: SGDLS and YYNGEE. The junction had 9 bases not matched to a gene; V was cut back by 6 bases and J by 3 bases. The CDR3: CASTEGGTSVYNEQFF. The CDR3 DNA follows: TGTGCCAGCACCGAGGGGGGGACTAGCGTCTACAATGAGCAGTTCTTC.

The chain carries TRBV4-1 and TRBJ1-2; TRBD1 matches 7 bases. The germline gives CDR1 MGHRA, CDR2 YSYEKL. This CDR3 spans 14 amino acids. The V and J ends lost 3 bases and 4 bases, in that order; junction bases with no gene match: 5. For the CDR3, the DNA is TGCGCCAGCAGCCAGCGGACAGGTACCTATGGCTACACCTTC. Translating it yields CASSQRTGTYGYTF.

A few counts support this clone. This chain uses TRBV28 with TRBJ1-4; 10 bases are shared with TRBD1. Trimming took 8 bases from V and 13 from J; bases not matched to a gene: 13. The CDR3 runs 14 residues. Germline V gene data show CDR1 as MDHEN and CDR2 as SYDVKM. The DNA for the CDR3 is TGTGCCAGCTTAAGGACAGGGGGATATGGTGGACTGTTTTTT. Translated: CASLRTGGYGGLFF. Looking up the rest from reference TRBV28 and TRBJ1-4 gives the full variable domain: DVKVTQSSRYLVKRTGEKVFLECVQDMDHENMFWYRQDPGLGLRLIYFSYDVKMKEKGDIPEGYSVSREKKERFSLILESASTNQTSMYLCASLRTGGYGGLFFGSGTQLSVL.

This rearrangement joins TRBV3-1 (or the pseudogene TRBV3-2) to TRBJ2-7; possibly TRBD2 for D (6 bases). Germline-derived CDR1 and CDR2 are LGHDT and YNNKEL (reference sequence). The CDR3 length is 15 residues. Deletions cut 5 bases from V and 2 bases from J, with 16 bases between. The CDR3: CASSGGSGTPYEQYF. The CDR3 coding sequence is TGTGCCAGCAGCGGGGGGTCGGGAACTCCCTACGAGCAGTACTTC.

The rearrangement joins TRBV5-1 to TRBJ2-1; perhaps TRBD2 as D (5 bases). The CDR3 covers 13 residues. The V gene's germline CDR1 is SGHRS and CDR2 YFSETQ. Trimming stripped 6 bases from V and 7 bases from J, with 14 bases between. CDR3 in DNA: TGCGCCAGCAATGCACTAACGGGGAATGAGCAGTTCTTC. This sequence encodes CASNALTGNEQFF. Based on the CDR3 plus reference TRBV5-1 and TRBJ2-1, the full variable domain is KAGVTQTPRYLIKTRGQQVTLSCSPISGHRSVSWYQQTPGQGLQFLFEYFSETQRNKGNFPGRFSGRQFSNSRSEMNVSTLELGDSALYLCASNALTGNEQFFGPGTRLTVL.

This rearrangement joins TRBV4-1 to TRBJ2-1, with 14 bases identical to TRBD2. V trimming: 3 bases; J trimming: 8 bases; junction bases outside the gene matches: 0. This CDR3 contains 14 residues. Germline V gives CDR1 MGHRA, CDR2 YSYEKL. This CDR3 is CASSQGLAGDEQFF. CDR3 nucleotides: TGCGCCAGCAGCCAGGGACTAGCGGGAGATGAGCAGTTCTTC.

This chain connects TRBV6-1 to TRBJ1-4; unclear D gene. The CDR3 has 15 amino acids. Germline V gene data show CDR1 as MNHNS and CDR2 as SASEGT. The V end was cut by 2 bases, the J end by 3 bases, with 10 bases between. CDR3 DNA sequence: TGTGCCAGCAGTGAACTCAGGCAGCCTAATGAAAAACTGTTTTTT. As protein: CASSELRQPNEKLFF.

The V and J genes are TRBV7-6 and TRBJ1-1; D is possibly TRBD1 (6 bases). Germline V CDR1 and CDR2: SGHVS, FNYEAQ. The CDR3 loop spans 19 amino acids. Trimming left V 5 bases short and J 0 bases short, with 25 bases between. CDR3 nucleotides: TGTGCCAGCAGCCGGACCCGGGGACACACGACCCAAATGAACACTGAAGCTTTCTTT. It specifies CASSRTRGHTTQMNTEAFF.

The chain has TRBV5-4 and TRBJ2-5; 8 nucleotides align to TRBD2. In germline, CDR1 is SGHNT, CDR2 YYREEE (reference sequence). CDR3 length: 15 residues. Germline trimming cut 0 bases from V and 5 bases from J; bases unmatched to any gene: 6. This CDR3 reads CASSLGLRGEETQYF. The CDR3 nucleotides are TGTGCCAGCAGCTTGGGATTGCGGGGGGAGGAGACCCAGTACTTC.

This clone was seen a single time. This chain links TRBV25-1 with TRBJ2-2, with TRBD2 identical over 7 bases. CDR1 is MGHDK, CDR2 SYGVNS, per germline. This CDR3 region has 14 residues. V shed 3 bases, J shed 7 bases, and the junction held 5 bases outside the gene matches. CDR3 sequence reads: CASSDGRAFGELFF. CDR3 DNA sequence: TGTGCCAGCAGTGATGGGAGGGCCTTCGGGGAGCTGTTTTTT.

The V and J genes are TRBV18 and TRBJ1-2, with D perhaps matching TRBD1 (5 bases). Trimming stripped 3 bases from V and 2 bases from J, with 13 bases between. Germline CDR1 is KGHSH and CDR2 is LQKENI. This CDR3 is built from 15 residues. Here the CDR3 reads CASSPRQIDNYGYTF. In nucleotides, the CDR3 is TGTGCCAGCTCACCTCGACAGATAGACAACTATGGCTACACCTTC.

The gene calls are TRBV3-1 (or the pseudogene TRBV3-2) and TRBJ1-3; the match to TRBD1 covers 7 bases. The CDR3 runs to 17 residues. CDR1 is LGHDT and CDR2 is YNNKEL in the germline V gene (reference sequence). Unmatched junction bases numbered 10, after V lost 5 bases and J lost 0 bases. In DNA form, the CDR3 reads TGTGCCAGCAGCGGAAGAGGGGACAGCCGCTCTGGAAACACCATATATTTT. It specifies CASSGRGDSRSGNTIYF.

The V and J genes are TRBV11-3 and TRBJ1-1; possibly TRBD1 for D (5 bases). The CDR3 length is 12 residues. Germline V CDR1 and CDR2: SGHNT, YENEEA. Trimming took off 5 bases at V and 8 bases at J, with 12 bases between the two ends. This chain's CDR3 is CASSRGGYEAFF. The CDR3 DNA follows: TGTGCCAGCAGCCGGGGGGGATACGAAGCTTTCTTT.

Written as DNA, the CDR3 is TGTGCCAGCAGCCGTACCCAGGGCTACGAGCAGTACTTC. It encodes CASSRTQGYEQYF. The chain links TRBV7-2 to TRBJ2-7; TRBD1 is a possible D gene (5 bases). The germline gives CDR1 SGHTA, CDR2 FQGNSA. V was cut by 5 bases and J by 3 bases, with 11 bases left in between. The CDR3 is 13 amino acids.

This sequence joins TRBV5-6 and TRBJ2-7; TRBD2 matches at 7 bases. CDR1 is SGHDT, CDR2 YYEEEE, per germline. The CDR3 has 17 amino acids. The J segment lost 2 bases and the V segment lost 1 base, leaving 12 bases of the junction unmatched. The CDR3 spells CASSLFPDAGVPYEQYF. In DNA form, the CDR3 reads TGTGCCAGCAGCTTGTTCCCTGATGCGGGGGTCCCCTACGAGCAGTACTTC. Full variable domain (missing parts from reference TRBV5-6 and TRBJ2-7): DAGVTQSPTHLIKTRGQQVTLRCSPKSGHDTVSWYQQALGQGPQFIFQYYEEEERQRGNFPDRFSGHQFPNYSSELNVNALLLGDSALYLCASSLFPDAGVPYEQYFGPGTRLTVT.

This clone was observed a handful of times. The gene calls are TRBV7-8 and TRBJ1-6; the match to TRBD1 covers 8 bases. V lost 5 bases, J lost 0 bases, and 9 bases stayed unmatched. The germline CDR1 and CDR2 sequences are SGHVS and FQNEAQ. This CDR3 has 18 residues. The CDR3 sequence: CASSPRDRQSSYNSPLHF. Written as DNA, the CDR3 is TGTGCCAGCAGCCCTCGGGACAGGCAGAGCTCCTATAATTCACCCCTCCACTTT.

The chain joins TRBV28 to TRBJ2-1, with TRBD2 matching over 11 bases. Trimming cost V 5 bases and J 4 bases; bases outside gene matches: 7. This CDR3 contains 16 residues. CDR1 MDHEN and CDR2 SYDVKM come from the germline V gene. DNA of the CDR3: TGTGCCAGCAGTCCGATAGCGGGAGGGATTTACAATGAGCAGTTCTTC. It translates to CASSPIAGGIYNEQFF.

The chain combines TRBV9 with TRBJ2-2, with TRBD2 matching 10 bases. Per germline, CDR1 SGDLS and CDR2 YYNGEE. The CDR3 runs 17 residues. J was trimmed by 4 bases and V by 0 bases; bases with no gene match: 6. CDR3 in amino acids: CASSVGSGGASTGELFF. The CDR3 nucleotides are TGTGCCAGCAGCGTAGGAAGCGGGGGGGCGTCCACCGGGGAGCTGTTTTTT.

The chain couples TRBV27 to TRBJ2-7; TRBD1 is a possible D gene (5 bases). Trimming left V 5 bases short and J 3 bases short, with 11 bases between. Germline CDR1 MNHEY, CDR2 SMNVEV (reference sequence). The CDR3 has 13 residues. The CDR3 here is CASSISTVYEQYF. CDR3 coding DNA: TGTGCCAGCAGTATCTCGACAGTCTACGAGCAGTACTTC.

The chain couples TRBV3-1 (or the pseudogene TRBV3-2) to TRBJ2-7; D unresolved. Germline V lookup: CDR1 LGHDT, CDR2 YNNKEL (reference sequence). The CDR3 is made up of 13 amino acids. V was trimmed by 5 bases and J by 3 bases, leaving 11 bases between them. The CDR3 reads CASSATSNYEQYF. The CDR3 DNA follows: TGTGCCAGCAGCGCAACGAGCAACTACGAGCAGTACTTC.

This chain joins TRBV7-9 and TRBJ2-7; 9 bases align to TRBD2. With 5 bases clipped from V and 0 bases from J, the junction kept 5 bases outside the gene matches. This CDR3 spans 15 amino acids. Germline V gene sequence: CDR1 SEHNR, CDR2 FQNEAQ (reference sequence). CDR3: CASSISGRPSYEQYF. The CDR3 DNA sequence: TGTGCCAGCAGCATTAGCGGGAGACCCTCCTACGAGCAGTACTTC.

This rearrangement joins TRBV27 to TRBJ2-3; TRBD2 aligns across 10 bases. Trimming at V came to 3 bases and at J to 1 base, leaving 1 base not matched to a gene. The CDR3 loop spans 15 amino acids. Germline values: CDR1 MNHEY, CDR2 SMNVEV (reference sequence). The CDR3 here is CASSFGTSGTDTQYF. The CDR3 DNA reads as TGTGCCAGCAGTTTCGGGACTAGCGGCACAGATACGCAGTATTTT.

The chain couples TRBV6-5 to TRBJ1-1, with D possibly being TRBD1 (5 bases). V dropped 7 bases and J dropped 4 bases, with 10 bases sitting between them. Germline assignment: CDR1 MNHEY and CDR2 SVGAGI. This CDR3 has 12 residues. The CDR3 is CASNQGSTEAFF. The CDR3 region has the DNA TGTGCCAGCAATCAGGGTTCCACTGAAGCTTTCTTT.

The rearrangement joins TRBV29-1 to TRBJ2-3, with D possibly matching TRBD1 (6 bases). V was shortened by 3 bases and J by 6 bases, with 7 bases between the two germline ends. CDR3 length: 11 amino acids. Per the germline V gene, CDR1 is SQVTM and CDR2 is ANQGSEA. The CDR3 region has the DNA TGCAGCGTTGAGGGGGCGGATACGCAGTATTTT. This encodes CSVEGADTQYF.

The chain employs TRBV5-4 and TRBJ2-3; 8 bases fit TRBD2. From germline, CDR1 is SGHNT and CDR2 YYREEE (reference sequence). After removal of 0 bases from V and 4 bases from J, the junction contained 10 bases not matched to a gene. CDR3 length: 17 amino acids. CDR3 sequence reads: CASSLAGGGLGSDTQYF. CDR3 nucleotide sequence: TGTGCCAGCAGCTTGGCCGGCGGGGGGCTCGGGTCAGATACGCAGTATTTT.

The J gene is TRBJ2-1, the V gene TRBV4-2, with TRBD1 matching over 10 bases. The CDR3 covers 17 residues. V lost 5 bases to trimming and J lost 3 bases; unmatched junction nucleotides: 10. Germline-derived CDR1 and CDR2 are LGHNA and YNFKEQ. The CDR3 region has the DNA TGTGCCAGCAGCAAGAGTGGGACAGGGGTGATCTACAATGAGCAGTTCTTC. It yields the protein CASSKSGTGVIYNEQFF.

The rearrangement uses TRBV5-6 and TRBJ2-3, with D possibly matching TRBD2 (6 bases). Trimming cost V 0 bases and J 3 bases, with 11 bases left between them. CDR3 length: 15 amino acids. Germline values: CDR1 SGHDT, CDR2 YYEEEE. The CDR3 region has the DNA TGTGCCAGCAGCTTGGTTAGCGGCGCTACAGATACGCAGTATTTT. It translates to CASSLVSGATDTQYF.

CDR3 DNA: TGCGCCAGCAGCCGTGGGACATCGAATTCCGGGGGGGAAAAACTGTTTTTT. Its protein product is CASSRGTSNSGGEKLFF. The genes are TRBV4-3 and TRBJ1-4; the D gene is possibly TRBD1 (6 bases). The CDR3 is 17 residues long. Germline loops: CDR1 LGHNA, CDR2 YSLEER. The ends were cut back, 4 bases at V and 8 bases at J, with 23 bases in the middle.

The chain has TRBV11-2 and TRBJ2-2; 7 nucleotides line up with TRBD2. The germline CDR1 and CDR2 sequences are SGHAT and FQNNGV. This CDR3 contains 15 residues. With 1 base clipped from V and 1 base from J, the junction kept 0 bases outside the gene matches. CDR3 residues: CASSLAGGNTGELFF. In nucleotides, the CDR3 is TGTGCCAGCAGCTTAGCGGGGGGGAACACCGGGGAGCTGTTTTTT.

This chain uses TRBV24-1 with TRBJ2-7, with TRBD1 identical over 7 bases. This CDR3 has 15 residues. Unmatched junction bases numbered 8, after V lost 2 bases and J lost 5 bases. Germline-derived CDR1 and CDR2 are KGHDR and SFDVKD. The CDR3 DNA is TGTGCCACCAGTGATTCCGGGACAGCAGTACACGAGCAGTACTTC. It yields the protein CATSDSGTAVHEQYF.